One T cell receptor beta chain is described in this entry. The assay was immunoSEQ multiplex PCR, and TCRdb's table has in-frame clones only and misses some. Of 250,000 to 300,000 clones in the sample, 81% were seen once. These data originate in a study of blood T cell repertoires in COVID-19. The V gene's germline CDR1 is LGHNA and CDR2 YNFKEQ. The CDR3 covers 17 residues. J lost 2 bases, V lost 0 bases, and 3 bases had no gene match. The rearrangement joins TRBV4-2 to TRBJ2-3; TRBD2 matches at 12 bases. Sample: peripheral blood. The receptor was derived from a woman in her sixties with active or convalescent COVID-19. The CDR3 DNA reads TGTGCCAGCAGCCAAGAAACTAGCGGGGGGTACACAGATACGCAGTATTTT. Residues: CASSQETSGGYTDTQYF.